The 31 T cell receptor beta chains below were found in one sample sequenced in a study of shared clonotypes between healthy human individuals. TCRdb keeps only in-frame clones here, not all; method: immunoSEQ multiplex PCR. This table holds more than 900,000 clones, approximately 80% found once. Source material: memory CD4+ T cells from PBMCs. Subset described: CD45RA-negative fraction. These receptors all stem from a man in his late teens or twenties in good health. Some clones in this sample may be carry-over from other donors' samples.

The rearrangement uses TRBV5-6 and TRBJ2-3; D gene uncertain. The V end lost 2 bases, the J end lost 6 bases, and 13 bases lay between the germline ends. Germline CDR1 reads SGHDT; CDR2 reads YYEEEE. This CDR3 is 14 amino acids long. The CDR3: CASSFSGTRDTQYF. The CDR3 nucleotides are TGTGCCAGCAGCTTCTCCGGTACCAGGGATACGCAGTATTTT.

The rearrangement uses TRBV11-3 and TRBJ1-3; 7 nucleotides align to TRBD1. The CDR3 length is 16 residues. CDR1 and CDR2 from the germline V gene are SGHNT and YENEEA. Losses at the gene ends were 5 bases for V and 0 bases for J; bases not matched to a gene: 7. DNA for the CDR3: TGTGCCAGCAGCCTCGCCGGGACAGCCTCTGGAAACACCATATATTTT. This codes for CASSLAGTASGNTIYF.

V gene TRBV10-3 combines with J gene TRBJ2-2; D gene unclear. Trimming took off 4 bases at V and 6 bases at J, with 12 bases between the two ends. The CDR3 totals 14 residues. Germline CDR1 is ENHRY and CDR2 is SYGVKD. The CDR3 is CAISGPMRPGELFF. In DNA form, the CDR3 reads TGTGCCATCAGTGGACCGATGCGGCCCGGGGAGCTGTTTTTT.

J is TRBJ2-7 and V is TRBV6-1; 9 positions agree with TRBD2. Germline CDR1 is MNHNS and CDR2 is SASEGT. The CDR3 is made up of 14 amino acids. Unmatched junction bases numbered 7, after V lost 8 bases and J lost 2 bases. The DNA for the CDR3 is TGTGCCAGCGATAGCCTAGCGGGACCCTACGAGCAGTACTTC. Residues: CASDSLAGPYEQYF.

In DNA, the CDR3 is TGCGCCAGCAGCCAAGACCCCAGGGGCCGGGGGGAGACCCAGTACTTC. It is translated as CASSQDPRGRGETQYF. The chain combines TRBV4-1 with TRBJ2-5; either TRBD1 or TRBD2 may fit D (6 bases each). This CDR3 is 16 amino acids long. Germline V lookup: CDR1 MGHRA, CDR2 YSYEKL. V was trimmed by 0 bases and J by 5 bases, leaving 16 bases between them.

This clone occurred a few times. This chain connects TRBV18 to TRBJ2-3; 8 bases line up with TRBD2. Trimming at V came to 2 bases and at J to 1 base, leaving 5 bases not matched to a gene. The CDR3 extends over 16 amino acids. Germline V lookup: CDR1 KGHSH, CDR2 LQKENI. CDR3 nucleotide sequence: TGTGCCAGCTCACCATTGCGGGAGGCGGGCACAGATACGCAGTATTTT. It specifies CASSPLREAGTDTQYF.

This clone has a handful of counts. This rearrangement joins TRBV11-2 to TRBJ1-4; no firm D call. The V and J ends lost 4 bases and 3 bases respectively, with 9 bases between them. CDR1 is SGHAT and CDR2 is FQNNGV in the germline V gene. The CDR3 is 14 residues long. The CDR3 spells CASSYDGANEKLFF. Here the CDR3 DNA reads TGTGCCAGCAGCTACGACGGGGCTAATGAAAAACTGTTTTTT.

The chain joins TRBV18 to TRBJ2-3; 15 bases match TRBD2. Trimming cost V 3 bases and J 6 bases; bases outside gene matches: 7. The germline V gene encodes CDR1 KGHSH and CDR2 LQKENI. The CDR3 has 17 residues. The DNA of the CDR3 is TGTGCCAGCTCACCGTCAGGGACTAGCGGGAGGTTGGATACGCAGTATTTT. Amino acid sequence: CASSPSGTSGRLDTQYF.

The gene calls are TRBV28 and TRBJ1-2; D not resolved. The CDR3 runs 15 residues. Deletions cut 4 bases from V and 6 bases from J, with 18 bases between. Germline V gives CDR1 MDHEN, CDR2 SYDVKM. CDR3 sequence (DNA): TGTGCCAGCAGTTGGCCCCGCCGGTTTTTGGATGGCTACACCTTC. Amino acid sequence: CASSWPRRFLDGYTF.

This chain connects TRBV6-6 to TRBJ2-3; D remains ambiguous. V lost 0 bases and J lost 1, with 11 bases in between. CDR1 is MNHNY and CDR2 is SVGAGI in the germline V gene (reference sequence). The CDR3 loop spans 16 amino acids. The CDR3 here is CASSYSSLDGTDTQYF. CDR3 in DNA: TGTGCCAGCAGTTACTCGAGCCTGGATGGCACAGATACGCAGTATTTT.

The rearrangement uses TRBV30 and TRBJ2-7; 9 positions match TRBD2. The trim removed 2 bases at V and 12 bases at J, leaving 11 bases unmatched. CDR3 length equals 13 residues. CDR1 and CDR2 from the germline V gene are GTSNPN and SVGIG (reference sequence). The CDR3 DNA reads TGTGCCTGGAGTACTGACGCCGGGACTAGCAGGTACTTC. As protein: CAWSTDAGTSRYF.

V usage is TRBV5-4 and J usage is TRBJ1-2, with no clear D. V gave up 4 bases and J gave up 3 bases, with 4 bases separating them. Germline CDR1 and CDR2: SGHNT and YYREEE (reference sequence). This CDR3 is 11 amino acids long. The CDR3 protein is CASSRDYGYTF. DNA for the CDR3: TGTGCCAGCAGCCGGGACTATGGCTACACCTTC.

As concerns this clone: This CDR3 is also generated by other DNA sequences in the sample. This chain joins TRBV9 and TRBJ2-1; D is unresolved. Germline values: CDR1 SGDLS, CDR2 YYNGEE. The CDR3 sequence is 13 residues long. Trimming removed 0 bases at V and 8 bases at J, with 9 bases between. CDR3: CASSVATGDEQFF. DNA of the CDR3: TGTGCCAGCAGCGTAGCTACCGGAGATGAGCAGTTCTTC.

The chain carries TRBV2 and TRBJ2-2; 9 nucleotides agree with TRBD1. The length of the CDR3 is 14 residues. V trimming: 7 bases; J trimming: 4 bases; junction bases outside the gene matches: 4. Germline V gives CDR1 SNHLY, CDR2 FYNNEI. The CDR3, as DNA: TGTGCCAGCATAGGACAGGGGTCCACCGGGGAGCTGTTTTTT. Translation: CASIGQGSTGELFF.

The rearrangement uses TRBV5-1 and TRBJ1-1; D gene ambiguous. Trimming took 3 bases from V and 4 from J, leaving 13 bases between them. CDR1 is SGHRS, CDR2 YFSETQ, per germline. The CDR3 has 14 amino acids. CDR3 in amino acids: CASSSTNSATEAFF. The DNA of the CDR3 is TGCGCCAGCAGCTCTACAAACAGCGCCACTGAAGCTTTCTTT.

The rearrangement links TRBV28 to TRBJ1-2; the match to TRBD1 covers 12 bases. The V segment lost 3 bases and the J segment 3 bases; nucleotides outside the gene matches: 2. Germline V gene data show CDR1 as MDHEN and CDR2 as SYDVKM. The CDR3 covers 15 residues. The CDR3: CASSLGQGAYYGYTF. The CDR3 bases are TGTGCCAGCAGTTTGGGACAGGGGGCATACTATGGCTACACCTTC.

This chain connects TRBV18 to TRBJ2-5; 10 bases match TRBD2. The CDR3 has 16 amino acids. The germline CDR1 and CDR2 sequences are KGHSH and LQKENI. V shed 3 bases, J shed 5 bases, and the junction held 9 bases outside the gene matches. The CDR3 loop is CASSPTRTSGIETQYF. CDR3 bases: TGTGCCAGCTCACCGACCCGAACTAGCGGGATTGAGACCCAGTACTTC.

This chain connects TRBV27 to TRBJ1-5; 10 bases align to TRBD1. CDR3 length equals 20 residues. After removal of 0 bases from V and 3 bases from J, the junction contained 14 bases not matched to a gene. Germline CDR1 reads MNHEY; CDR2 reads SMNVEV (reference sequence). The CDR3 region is CASSLSGGWQTGGTNQPQHF. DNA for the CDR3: TGTGCCAGCAGTTTATCGGGGGGTTGGCAGACAGGGGGCACCAATCAGCCCCAGCATTTT.

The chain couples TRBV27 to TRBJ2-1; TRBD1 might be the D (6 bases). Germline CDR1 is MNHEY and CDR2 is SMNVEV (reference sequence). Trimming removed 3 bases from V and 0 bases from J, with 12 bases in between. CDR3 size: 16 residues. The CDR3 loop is CASSFRQASSYNEQFF. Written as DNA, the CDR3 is TGTGCCAGCAGTTTCCGACAGGCGAGCTCCTACAATGAGCAGTTCTTC.

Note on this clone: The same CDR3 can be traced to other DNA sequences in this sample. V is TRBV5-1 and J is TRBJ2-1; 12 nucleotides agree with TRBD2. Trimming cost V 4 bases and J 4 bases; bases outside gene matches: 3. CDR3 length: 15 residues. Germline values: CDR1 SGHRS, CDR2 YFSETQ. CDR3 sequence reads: CASSTGTSGYNEQFF. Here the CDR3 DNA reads TGCGCCAGCAGCACCGGGACTAGCGGGTACAATGAGCAGTTCTTC.

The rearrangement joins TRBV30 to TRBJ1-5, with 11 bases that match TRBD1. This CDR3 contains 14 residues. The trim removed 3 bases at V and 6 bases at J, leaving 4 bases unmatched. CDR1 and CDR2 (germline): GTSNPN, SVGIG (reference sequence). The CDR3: CAWRGQGAGQPQHF. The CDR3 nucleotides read TGTGCCTGGAGAGGACAGGGGGCGGGTCAGCCCCAGCATTTT.

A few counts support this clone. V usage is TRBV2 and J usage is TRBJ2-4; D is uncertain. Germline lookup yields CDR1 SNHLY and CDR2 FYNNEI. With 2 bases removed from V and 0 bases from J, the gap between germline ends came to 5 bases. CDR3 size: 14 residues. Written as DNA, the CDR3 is TGTGCCAGCAGTGAACAACTAGCCAAAAACATTCAGTACTTC. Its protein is CASSEQLAKNIQYF.

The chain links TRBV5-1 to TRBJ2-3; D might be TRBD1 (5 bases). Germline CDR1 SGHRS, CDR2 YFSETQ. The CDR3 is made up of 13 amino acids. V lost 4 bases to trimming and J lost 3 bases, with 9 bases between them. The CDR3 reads CASSVDSTDTQYF. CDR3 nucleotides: TGCGCCAGCAGCGTAGACAGTACAGATACGCAGTATTTT. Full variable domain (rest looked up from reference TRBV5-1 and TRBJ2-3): KAGVTQTPRYLIKTRGQQVTLSCSPISGHRSVSWYQQTPGQGLQFLFEYFSETQRNKGNFPGRFSGRQFSNSRSEMNVSTLELGDSALYLCASSVDSTDTQYFGPGTRLTVL.

CDR3 in amino acids: CAWSPKGGLDSYNEQFF. In DNA form, the CDR3 reads TGTGCCTGGAGTCCAAAGGGGGGACTGGACTCCTACAATGAGCAGTTCTTC. The chain is built from TRBV30 and TRBJ2-1, with D possibly called TRBD1 or TRBD2 (6 bases each). Germline assignment: CDR1 GTSNPN and CDR2 SVGIG (reference sequence). This CDR3 comprises 17 residues. The V end was cut by 2 bases, the J end by 0 bases, with 17 bases between.

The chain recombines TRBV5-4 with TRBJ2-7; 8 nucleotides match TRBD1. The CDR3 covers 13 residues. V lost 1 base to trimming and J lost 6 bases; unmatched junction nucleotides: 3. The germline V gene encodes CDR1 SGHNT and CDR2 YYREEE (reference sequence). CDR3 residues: CASSLSTGGEQYF. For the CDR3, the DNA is TGTGCCAGCAGCTTGAGTACAGGGGGCGAGCAGTACTTC.

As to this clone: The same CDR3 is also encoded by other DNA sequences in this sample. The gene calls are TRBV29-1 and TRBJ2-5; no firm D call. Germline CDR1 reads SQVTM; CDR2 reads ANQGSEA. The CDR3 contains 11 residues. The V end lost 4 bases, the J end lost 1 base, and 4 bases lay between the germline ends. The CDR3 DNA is TGCAGCGTTGTCCCCCAAGAGACCCAGTACTTC. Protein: CSVVPQETQYF. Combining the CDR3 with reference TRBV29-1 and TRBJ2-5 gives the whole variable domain SAVISQKPSRDICQRGTSLTIQCQVDSQVTMMFWYRQQPGQSLTLIATANQGSEATYESGFVIDKFPISRPNLTFSTLTVSNMSPEDSSIYLCSVVPQETQYFGPGTRLLVL.

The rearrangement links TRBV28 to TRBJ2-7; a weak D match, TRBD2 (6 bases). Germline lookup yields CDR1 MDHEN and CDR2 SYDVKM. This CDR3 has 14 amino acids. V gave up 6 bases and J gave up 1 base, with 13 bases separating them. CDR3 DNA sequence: TGTGCCAGCAGCGGACTCCGGGGGTCCTACGAGCAGTACTTC. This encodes CASSGLRGSYEQYF. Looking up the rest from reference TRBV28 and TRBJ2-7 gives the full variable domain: DVKVTQSSRYLVKRTGEKVFLECVQDMDHENMFWYRQDPGLGLRLIYFSYDVKMKEKGDIPEGYSVSREKKERFSLILESASTNQTSMYLCASSGLRGSYEQYFGPGTRLTVT.

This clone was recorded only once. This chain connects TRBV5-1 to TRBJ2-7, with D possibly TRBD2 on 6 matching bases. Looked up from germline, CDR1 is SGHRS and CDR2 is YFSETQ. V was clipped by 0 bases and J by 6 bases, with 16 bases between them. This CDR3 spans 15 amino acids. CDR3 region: CASSLEDTARGEQYF. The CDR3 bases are TGCGCCAGCAGCTTGGAAGACACGGCGCGGGGCGAGCAGTACTTC.

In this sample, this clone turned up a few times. CDR3 residues: CASSQVGRKTYEQYF. In DNA form, the CDR3 reads TGCGCCAGCAGCCAAGTAGGCCGGAAGACCTACGAGCAGTACTTC. The chain recombines TRBV4-1 with TRBJ2-5; D not resolved. The closer fit of TRBJ2-7 to the DNA end suggests the J call may be wrong. The germline CDR1 and CDR2 sequences are MGHRA and YSYEKL. The CDR3 has 15 amino acids.

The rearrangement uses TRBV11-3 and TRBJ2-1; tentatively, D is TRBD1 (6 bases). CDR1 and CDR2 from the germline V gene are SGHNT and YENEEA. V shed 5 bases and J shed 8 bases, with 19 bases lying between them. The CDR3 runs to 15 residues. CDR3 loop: CASSLGAGPNYEQFF. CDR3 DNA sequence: TGTGCCAGCAGCCTGGGGGCCGGACCTAACTATGAGCAGTTCTTC. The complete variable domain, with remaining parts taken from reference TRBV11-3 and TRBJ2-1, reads EAGVVQSPRYKIIEKKQPVAFWCNPISGHNTLYWYLQNLGQGPELLIRYENEEAVDDSQLPKDRFSAERLKGVDSTLKIQPAELGDSAVYLCASSLGAGPNYEQFFGPGTRLTVL.

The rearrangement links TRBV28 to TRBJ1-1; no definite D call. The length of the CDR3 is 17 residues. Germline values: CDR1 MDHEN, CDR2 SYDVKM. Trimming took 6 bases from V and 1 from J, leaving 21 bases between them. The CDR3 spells CASRTVYLDSRNTEAFF. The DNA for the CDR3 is TGTGCCAGCAGGACGGTGTATCTCGACTCTAGGAACACTGAAGCTTTCTTT. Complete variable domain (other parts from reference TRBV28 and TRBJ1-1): DVKVTQSSRYLVKRTGEKVFLECVQDMDHENMFWYRQDPGLGLRLIYFSYDVKMKEKGDIPEGYSVSREKKERFSLILESASTNQTSMYLCASRTVYLDSRNTEAFFGQGTRLTVV.